Listed here are 3 T cell receptor beta chains from one sample, sequenced in a study of cytomegalovirus exposure and HLA in healthy donors. This table comes from immunoSEQ multiplex PCR, and its TCRdb copy is limited to in-frame clones, with some not included. This table has some 140,000 clones, 84% appearing once. The material sequenced was PBMCs. The receptors originated from a woman younger than 45 in good health and CMV-seronegative.

This clone has only one observation. The chain joins TRBV19 to TRBJ1-1; TRBD1 aligns across 9 bases. V lost 5 bases, J lost 7 bases, and 11 bases stayed unmatched. Germline lookup yields CDR1 LNHDA and CDR2 SQIVND (reference sequence). The CDR3 has 15 amino acids. The DNA for the CDR3 is TGTGCCAGTAGTGCCCGGACAGGGGTTGACAGTGAAGCTTTCTTT. This sequence encodes CASSARTGVDSEAFF.

The V gene is TRBV29-1, the J gene TRBJ2-3; 8 bases line up with TRBD1. CDR1 and CDR2 (germline): SQVTM, ANQGSEA. V trimming: 7 bases; J trimming: 5 bases; junction bases outside the gene matches: 8. The CDR3 covers 13 residues. The CDR3 sequence: CSGRQGWVDTQYF. CDR3 nucleotides: TGCAGCGGTCGACAGGGGTGGGTAGATACGCAGTATTTT.

The V and J genes are TRBV6-1 and TRBJ2-1; maybe TRBD2 (6 bases). The length of the CDR3 is 13 residues. V was cut by 7 bases and J by 1 base, with 8 bases left in between. Germline CDR1 is MNHNS and CDR2 is SASEGT. CDR3 region: CASIGGSYNEQFF. The CDR3 DNA reads as TGTGCCAGCATCGGGGGTTCCTACAATGAGCAGTTCTTC.